This T cell receptor (beta chain) is drawn from a study of technical replicates of blood from a handful of donors. Trimming at V came to 4 bases and at J to 0 bases, leaving 8 bases not matched to a gene. CDR3 size: 17 residues. Germline V gene data show CDR1 as SGDLS and CDR2 as YYNGEE. TCRdb's table, derived via immunoSEQ multiplex PCR, lists solely in-frame clones and lacks some. The top ten hold approximately 0.3% of the sample, which has around 68,000 clones, about 97% seen once. The clonotype comes from a human donor in good health. Sequencing was performed on T cells isolated from PBMCs. The genes are TRBV9 and TRBJ2-1; TRBD2 matches 9 bases. CDR3 sequence reads: CASSSPLAGDSYNEQFF. CDR3 DNA: TGTGCCAGCAGCTCCCCCTTAGCGGGGGACTCCTACAATGAGCAGTTCTTC.